What follows are 14 T cell receptor beta chains derived from one specimen sequenced in a study of blood T cell repertoires in COVID-19. The repertoire was sequenced with immunoSEQ multiplex PCR; TCRdb's copy has only in-frame clones and lacks some. The sample holds 200,000 or so clones, over 75% seen once. The specimen sequenced was peripheral blood. The receptors were sampled from a man aged 50-60 years with acute or convalescent COVID-19.

This chain links TRBV21-1 with TRBJ2-6; the table's D call TRBD1 went unverified against the DNA. TRBV21-1 is a documented pseudogene. This CDR3 has 21 residues. The CDR3 region has the DNA TGTGCCACAGACAGGGTATGCCCATCAATTAAGACGAAATCTGGGGCCAACGTCCTGACTTTC. Protein: CATDRVCPSIKTKSGANVLTF.

The J gene is TRBJ2-1, the V gene TRBV7-2; 7 bases are a match to TRBD2. CDR3 length: 16 amino acids. CDR1 is SGHTA, CDR2 FQGNSA, per germline. V trimming: 5 bases; J trimming: 3 bases; junction bases outside the gene matches: 10. This CDR3 reads CASSPPLASSYNEQFF. In DNA, the CDR3 is TGTGCCAGCAGCCCGCCACTAGCGAGTAGCTACAATGAGCAGTTCTTC.

V is TRBV6-5 and J is TRBJ2-7; 9 bases align to TRBD1. The V segment lost 8 bases and the J segment 2 bases; nucleotides outside the gene matches: 10. Germline V gene lookup returns CDR1 MNHEY and CDR2 SVGAGI. The CDR3 has 15 amino acids. The CDR3 loop reads CASGSVDRGAYEQYF. The CDR3 nucleotides are TGTGCCAGCGGGAGCGTGGACAGGGGTGCCTACGAGCAGTACTTC.

This chain joins TRBV5-1 and TRBJ2-2; tentatively, D is TRBD1 (6 bases). The CDR3 has 14 amino acids. The germline V gene has CDR1 SGHRS and CDR2 YFSETQ. Trimming removed 4 bases from V and 5 bases from J, with 12 bases in between. In DNA form, the CDR3 reads TGCGCCAGCAGCCGTAATACAGGGACCGGGGAGCTGTTTTTT. Protein sequence: CASSRNTGTGELFF.

The CDR3 here is CASLGQTISYEQYF. As DNA, the CDR3 is TGCGCCAGCCTCGGACAGACCATTTCCTACGAGCAGTACTTC. This rearrangement joins TRBV10-1 to TRBJ2-7, with a tentative D call TRBD1 (6 bases). Germline V gene sequence: CDR1 WNHNN, CDR2 SYGVQD (reference sequence). The CDR3 has 14 amino acids. Deletions cut 8 bases from V and 1 base from J, with 15 bases between.

The chain recombines TRBV7-9 with TRBJ1-2; 7 positions agree with TRBD1. Unmatched junction bases numbered 6, after V lost 1 base and J lost 4 bases. CDR1 and CDR2 from the germline V gene are SEHNR and FQNEAQ (reference sequence). This CDR3 has 15 amino acids. CDR3 bases: TGTGCCAGCAGCTTAGGATTAGGGACAGCCTATGGCTACACCTTC. Encoded protein: CASSLGLGTAYGYTF.

J is TRBJ2-3 and V is TRBV29-1; D perhaps matches TRBD2 (6 bases). The length of the CDR3 is 15 residues. Germline V gene lookup returns CDR1 SQVTM and CDR2 ANQGSEA. Trimming removed 6 bases from V and 2 bases from J, with 18 bases in between. CDR3 sequence: CSVQLGRGPTDTQYF. Written as DNA, the CDR3 is TGCAGCGTCCAGTTAGGGCGGGGACCCACAGATACGCAGTATTTT.

J is TRBJ2-1 and V is TRBV6-1, with 7 bases matching TRBD1. After removal of 2 bases from V and 4 bases from J, the junction contained 2 bases not matched to a gene. This CDR3 contains 14 residues. Germline-derived CDR1 and CDR2 are MNHNS and SASEGT. CDR3 DNA: TGTGCCAGCAGTGAAAGGACAGGATACAATGAGCAGTTCTTC. Protein product: CASSERTGYNEQFF.

This clone was seen a handful of times. J is TRBJ2-3 and V is TRBV5-6; perhaps TRBD2 as D (5 bases). The germline V gene encodes CDR1 SGHDT and CDR2 YYEEEE. The CDR3 runs to 16 residues. The germline V and J ends were trimmed by 4 bases and 6 bases, with 21 bases remaining between them. The CDR3 DNA follows: TGTGCCAGCAGCATCCGGGCCTCGGGGTTGCGGGATACGCAGTATTTT. This codes for CASSIRASGLRDTQYF. Looking up the rest from reference TRBV5-6 and TRBJ2-3 gives the full variable domain: DAGVTQSPTHLIKTRGQQVTLRCSPKSGHDTVSWYQQALGQGPQFIFQYYEEEERQRGNFPDRFSGHQFPNYSSELNVNALLLGDSALYLCASSIRASGLRDTQYFGPGTRLTVL.

The chain links TRBV5-5 to TRBJ1-2, with 8 bases fitting TRBD1. V was pared by 0 bases and J by 4 bases, with 5 bases of the junction left unmatched. Per germline, CDR1 SGHKS and CDR2 YYEKEE (reference sequence). This CDR3 spans 15 amino acids. CDR3 residues: CASSLGTGGPYGYTF. For the CDR3, the DNA is TGTGCCAGCAGCTTGGGTACAGGGGGACCCTATGGCTACACCTTC.

The chain uses TRBV18 and TRBJ2-7, with a possible D match to TRBD1 (6 bases). Germline loops: CDR1 KGHSH, CDR2 LQKENI. The V and J ends lost 1 base and 4 bases respectively, with 14 bases between them. The CDR3 sequence is 15 residues long. The CDR3 region is CASSPLGQTRYEQYF. CDR3 bases: TGTGCCAGCTCACCACTAGGACAGACGAGGTACGAGCAGTACTTC.

The genes are TRBV19 and TRBJ1-1; 11 nucleotides line up with TRBD1. Trimming removed 1 base from V and 6 bases from J; junction bases left unmatched: 7. Looked up from germline, CDR1 is LNHDA and CDR2 is SQIVND (reference sequence). This CDR3 contains 16 residues. CDR3: CASSIVGTGGLAEAFF. As DNA, the CDR3 is TGTGCCAGTAGTATAGTCGGGACAGGGGGTCTTGCTGAAGCTTTCTTT.

This clone has just one count. The chain employs TRBV5-1 and TRBJ1-4, with a possible D match to TRBD1 (6 bases). Trimming shortened V by 4 bases and J by 0 bases, and 10 bases separated the two germline ends. The length of the CDR3 is 15 residues. CDR1 and CDR2 (germline): SGHRS, YFSETQ. The CDR3 DNA sequence: TGCGCCAGCAGCACAGGGACAACAACTAATGAAAAACTGTTTTTT. Its translation is CASSTGTTTNEKLFF. The full variable domain, in which reference TRBV5-1 and TRBJ1-4 provide the parts outside the CDR3, is KAGVTQTPRYLIKTRGQQVTLSCSPISGHRSVSWYQQTPGQGLQFLFEYFSETQRNKGNFPGRFSGRQFSNSRSEMNVSTLELGDSALYLCASSTGTTTNEKLFFGSGTQLSVL.

The rearrangement links TRBV9 to TRBJ1-1; D is undetermined. The CDR3 extends over 13 amino acids. CDR1 and CDR2 (germline): SGDLS, YYNGEE. Trimming shortened V by 1 base and J by 3 bases, and 7 bases separated the two germline ends. The CDR3 region has the DNA TGTGCCAGCAGCGTACGGGTTGACACTGAAGCTTTCTTT. Protein: CASSVRVDTEAFF.